Given below is one T cell receptor beta chain in context. Its matching antigen is unknown. RNA extraction and reverse transcription yielded cDNA as sequencing template. Measured with immunoSEQ multiplex PCR; TCRdb has only the in-frame clones, and not every one. The data show approximately 300,000 clones, more than 45% seen once. The CDR3 is 19 residues long. The V segment lost 2 bases and the J segment 2 bases; nucleotides outside the gene matches: 15. The germline V gene encodes CDR1 SNHLY and CDR2 FYNNEI. The data belong to a study of CD8+ T cells in alopecia areata. The wider study: Oral tofacitinib, 5 to 10 mg twice daily, was given in an open-label trial. Points from the study as a whole: Lesional scalp displayed greater clonality than normal scalp, most notably in alopecia totalis/universalis.

This sample's treatment: oral pan-JAK inhibitor, 5-10 mg twice daily. V is TRBV2 and J is TRBJ2-3, with 8 nucleotides matching TRBD1. The sample consisted of CD4+ T cells sorted from blood, taken at week 24, from a patient treated with tofacitinib. This receptor was obtained from a human donor with alopecia areata. As DNA, the CDR3 is TGTGCCAGCAGTGAACCCAAAACCGGACAGGGTTGGGACACAGATACGCAGTATTTT. Protein product: CASSEPKTGQGWDTDTQYF.